This T cell receptor beta chain was identified in a study of blood T cell repertoires in COVID-19. Overall study context: Acute and convalescent COVID-19 specimens originated in the United States, Italy and Spain. Sample material is recorded as cDNA or gDNA derived from T cells, B-cell-depleted T cells, or PBMCs.

The authors' processing: Nucleated cell number was recorded as an estimate derived from reference gene primer amplification. Sequenced by immunoSEQ multiplex PCR; TCRdb stores in-frame clones only, minus some. V and J calls and clone size are given by that table; D and trimming were obtained from the DNA. The data contain approximately 12,000 clones, roughly 70% of them singletons. This CDR3 has 17 amino acids. CDR1 SGHTS and CDR2 YDEGEE come from the germline V gene. The V and J ends lost 2 bases and 8 bases respectively, with 20 bases between them. This clone was seen only a few times. V is TRBV5-8 and J is TRBJ1-6; D is perhaps TRBD1 (6 bases). Sequenced material: peripheral blood. The receptor was isolated from a man between 60 and 75 years old with COVID-19, enrolled during active disease. CDR3 protein: CASSLARWGGEDSPLHF. The CDR3 DNA reads as TGTGCCAGCAGCTTAGCTCGGTGGGGGGGCGAAGATTCACCCCTCCACTTT.